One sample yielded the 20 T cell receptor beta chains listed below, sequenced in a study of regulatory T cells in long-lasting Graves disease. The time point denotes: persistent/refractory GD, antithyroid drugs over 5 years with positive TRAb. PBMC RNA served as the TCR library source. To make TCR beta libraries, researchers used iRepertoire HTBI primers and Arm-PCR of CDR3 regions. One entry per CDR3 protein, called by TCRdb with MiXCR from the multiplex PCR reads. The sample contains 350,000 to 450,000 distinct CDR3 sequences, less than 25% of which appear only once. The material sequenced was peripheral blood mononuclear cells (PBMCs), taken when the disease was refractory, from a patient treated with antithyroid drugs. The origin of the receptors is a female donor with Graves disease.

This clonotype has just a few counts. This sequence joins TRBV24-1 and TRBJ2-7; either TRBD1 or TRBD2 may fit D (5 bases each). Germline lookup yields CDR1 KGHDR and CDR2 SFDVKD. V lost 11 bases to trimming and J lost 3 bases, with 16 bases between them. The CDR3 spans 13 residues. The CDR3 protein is CAISDSGGYEQYF. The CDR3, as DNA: TGTGCCATTTCCGACAGTGGGGGCTACGAGCAGTACTTC.

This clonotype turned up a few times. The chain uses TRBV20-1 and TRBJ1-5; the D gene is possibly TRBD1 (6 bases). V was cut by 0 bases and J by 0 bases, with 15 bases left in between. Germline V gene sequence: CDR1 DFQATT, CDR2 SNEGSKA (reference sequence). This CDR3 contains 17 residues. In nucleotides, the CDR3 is TGCAGTGCTAGAGACCCTACAGGGAGCAATAGCAATCAGCCCCAGCATTTT. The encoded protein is CSARDPTGSNSNQPQHF.

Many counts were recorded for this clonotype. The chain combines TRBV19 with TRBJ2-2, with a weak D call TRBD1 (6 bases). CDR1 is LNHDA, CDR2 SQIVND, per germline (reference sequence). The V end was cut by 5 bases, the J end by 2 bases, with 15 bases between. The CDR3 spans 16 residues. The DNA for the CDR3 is TGTGCCAGTAGTCCCACGGGACAAACCAACACCGGGGAGCTGTTTTTT. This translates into CASSPTGQTNTGELFF.

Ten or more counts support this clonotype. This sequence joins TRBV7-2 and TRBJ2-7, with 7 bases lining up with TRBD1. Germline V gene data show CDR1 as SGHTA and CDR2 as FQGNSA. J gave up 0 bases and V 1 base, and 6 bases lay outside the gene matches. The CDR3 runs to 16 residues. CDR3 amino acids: CASSLVPGDSSYEQYF. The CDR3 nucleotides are TGTGCCAGCAGCTTAGTCCCTGGGGACAGCTCCTACGAGCAGTACTTC.

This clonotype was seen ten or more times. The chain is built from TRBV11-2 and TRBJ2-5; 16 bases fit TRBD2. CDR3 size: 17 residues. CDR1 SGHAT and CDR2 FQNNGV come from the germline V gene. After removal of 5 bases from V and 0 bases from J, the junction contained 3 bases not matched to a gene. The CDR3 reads CASSGTSGRGDQETQYF. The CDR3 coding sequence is TGTGCCAGCAGCGGGACTAGCGGGAGGGGGGACCAAGAGACCCAGTACTTC.

CDR3 loop: CASSPPGQGFGNTIYF. CDR3 in DNA: TGTGCCAGTAGTCCGCCGGGACAGGGCTTTGGAAACACCATATATTTT. J is TRBJ1-3 and V is TRBV19; 9 nucleotides line up with TRBD1. The CDR3 is 16 residues long. The trim removed 5 bases at V and 3 bases at J, leaving 8 bases unmatched. Germline V gene sequence: CDR1 LNHDA, CDR2 SQIVND (reference sequence). Based on the CDR3 plus reference TRBV19 and TRBJ1-3, the full variable domain is DGGITQSPKYLFRKEGQNVTLSCEQNLNHDAMYWYRQDPGQGLRLIYYSQIVNDFQKGDIAEGYSVSREKKESFPLTVTSAQKNPTAFYLCASSPPGQGFGNTIYFGEGSWLTVV.

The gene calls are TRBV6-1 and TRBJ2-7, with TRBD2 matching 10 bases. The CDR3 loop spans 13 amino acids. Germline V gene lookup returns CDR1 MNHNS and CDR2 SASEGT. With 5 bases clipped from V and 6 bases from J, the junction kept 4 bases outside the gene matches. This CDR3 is CASSIASGSEQYF. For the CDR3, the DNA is TGTGCCAGCAGTATCGCTAGCGGGAGCGAGCAGTACTTC.

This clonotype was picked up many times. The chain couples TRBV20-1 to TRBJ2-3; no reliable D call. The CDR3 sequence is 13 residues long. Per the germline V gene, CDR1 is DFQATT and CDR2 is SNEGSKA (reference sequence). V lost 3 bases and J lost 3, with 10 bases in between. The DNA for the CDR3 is TGCAGTGCTAGTTTTGATGAAACAGATACGCAGTATTTT. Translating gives CSASFDETDTQYF.

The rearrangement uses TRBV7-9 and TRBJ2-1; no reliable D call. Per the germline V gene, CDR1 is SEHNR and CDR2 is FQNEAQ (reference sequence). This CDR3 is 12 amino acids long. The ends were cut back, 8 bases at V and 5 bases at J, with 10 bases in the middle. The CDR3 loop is CASEGPHNEQFF. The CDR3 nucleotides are TGTGCCAGCGAAGGGCCTCACAATGAGCAGTTCTTC.

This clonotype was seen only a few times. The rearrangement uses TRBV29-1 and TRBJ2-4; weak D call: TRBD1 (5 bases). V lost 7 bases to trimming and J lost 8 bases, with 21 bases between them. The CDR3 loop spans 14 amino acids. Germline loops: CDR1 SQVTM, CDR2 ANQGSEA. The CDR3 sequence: CSALQGEVQDIQYF. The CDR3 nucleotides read TGCAGCGCCTTGCAGGGTGAGGTTCAGGACATTCAGTACTTC.

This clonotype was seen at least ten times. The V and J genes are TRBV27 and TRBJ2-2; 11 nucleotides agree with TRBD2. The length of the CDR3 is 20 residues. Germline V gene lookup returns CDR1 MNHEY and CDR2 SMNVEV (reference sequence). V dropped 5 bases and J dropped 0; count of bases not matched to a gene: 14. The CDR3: CASSPLGTSGGGPNTGELFF. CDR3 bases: TGTGCCAGCAGTCCGCTGGGGACTAGCGGAGGGGGACCGAACACCGGGGAGCTGTTTTTT.

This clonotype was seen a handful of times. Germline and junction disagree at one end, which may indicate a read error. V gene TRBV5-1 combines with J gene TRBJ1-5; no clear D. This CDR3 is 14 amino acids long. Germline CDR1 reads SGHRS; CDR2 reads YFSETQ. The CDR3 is CASSMTASNQPQHF. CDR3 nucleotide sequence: TGTGCCAGCAGCATGACCGCTAGCAATCAGCCCCAGCATTTT.

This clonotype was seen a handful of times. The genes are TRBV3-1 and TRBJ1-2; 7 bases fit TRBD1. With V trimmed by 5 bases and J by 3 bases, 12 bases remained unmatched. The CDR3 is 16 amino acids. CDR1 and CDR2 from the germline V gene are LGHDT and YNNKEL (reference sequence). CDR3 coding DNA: TGTGCCAGCAGCGCGATGGCACAGGGGTATGACTATGGCTACACCTTC. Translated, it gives CASSAMAQGYDYGYTF.

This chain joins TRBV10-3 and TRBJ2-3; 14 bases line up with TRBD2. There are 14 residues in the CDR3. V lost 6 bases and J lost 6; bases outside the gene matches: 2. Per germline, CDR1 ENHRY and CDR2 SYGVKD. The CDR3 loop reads CAIRGTSGSDTQYF. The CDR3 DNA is TGTGCCATCAGGGGGACTAGCGGGAGCGATACGCAGTATTTT.

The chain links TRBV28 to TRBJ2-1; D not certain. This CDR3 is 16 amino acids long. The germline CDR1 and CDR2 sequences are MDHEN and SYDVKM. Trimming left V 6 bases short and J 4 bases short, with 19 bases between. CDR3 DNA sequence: TGTGCCAGCAGCTCCCCCGCTAGATATCAGTACAATGAGCAGTTCTTC. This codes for CASSSPARYQYNEQFF. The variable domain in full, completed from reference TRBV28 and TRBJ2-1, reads DVKVTQSSRYLVKRTGEKVFLECVQDMDHENMFWYRQDPGLGLRLIYFSYDVKMKEKGDIPEGYSVSREKKERFSLILESASTNQTSMYLCASSSPARYQYNEQFFGPGTRLTVL.

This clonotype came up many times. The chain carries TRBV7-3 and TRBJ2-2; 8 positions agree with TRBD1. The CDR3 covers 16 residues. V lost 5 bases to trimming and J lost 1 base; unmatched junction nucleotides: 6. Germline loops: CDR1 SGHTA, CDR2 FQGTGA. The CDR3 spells CASSRAGTGNTGELFF. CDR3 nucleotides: TGTGCCAGCAGCCGTGCCGGGACAGGGAACACCGGGGAGCTGTTTTTT.

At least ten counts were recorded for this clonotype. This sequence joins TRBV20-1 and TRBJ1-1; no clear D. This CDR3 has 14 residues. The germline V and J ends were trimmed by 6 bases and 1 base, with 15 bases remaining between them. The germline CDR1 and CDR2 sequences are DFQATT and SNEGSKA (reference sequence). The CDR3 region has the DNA TGCAGTGCCCCCCGTCTGACCCGGAACACTGAAGCTTTCTTT. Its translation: CSAPRLTRNTEAFF.

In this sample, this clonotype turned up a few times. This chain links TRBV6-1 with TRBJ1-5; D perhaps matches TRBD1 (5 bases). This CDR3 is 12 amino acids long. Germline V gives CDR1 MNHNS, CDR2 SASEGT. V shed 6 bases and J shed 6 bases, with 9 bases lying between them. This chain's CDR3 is CASSRVGQPQHF. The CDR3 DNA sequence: TGTGCCAGCAGCAGGGTAGGTCAGCCCCAGCATTTT.

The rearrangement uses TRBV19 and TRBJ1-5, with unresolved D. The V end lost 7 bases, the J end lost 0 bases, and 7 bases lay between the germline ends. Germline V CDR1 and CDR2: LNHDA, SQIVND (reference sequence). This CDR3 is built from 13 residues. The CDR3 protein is CASNSYSNQPQHF. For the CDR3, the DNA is TGTGCCAGTAACAGCTATAGCAATCAGCCCCAGCATTTT.

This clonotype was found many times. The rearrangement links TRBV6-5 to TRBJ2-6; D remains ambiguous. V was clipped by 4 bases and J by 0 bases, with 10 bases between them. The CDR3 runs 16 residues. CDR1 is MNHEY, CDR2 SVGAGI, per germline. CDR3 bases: TGTGCCAGCAGTTTGGGATCATTCTCTGGGGCCAACGTCCTGACTTTC. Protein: CASSLGSFSGANVLTF.